The clone carrying this T cell receptor (beta chain) has a handful of counts. The record originates from a study of cytomegalovirus exposure and HLA in healthy donors. The PCR was carried out with 60 Vbeta primers and 13 Jbeta primers. Using immunoSEQ multiplex PCR, the repertoire was profiled, and TCRdb retains in-frame clones only, with some absent. The table records over 75,000 clones, approximately 9% of them present only once. There are 17 residues in the CDR3. CDR1 is MNHEY and CDR2 is SMNVEV in the germline V gene (reference sequence). V shed 5 bases, J shed 4 bases, and the junction held 11 bases outside the gene matches.

The chain carries TRBV27 and TRBJ1-5; 10 nucleotides match TRBD1. The specimen sequenced was PBMCs. The sequence was collected from a man in his fifties in good health and CMV-seropositive. The DNA of the CDR3 is TGTGCCAGCAGTCACATCGCCCGGACAGGGGGAAATCAGCCCCAGCATTTT. Its translation is CASSHIARTGGNQPQHF.